This is a list of T cell receptor beta chains from one sample in a study of human T cells and chemical hapten exposure. Via MiXCR, TCRdb re-called the RACE reads, giving one row per CDR3 protein. The sample has about 82,000 distinct CDR3 sequences; around a tenth are singletons. This specimen was whole blood, taken in connection with sensitization to the hapten diphenylcyclopropenone (DPC). These receptors were collected from a woman in her fifties or sixties with alopecia areata. Some clones in this sample may be carry-over from other donors' samples. CDR3s include the opening cysteine and the closing phenylalanine or tryptophan. The D gene is left open where the match is weak. Size tells how often a clone was seen (once, few, many) or the class of an expanded clone, and some rows leave it out.

CASSLSTAKNIQYF	TGTGCCAGCAGCTTATCCACCGCTAAAAACATTCAGTACTTC	TRBJ2-4	-	TRBV7-2	-
CASTSGTETGELFF	TGTGCCAGCACCTCCGGGACAGAAACCGGGGAGCTATTTTTT	TRBJ2-2	TRBD1	TRBV3-1	-
CASSAQGARVSEAFF	TGTGCCAGCAGCGCCCAGGGGGCGAGGGTGTCTGAAGCTTTCTTT	TRBJ1-1	TRBD1	TRBV7-3	few
CASSDPNRGINSPLHF	TGTGCCAGCAGTGACCCCAACAGGGGAATTAATTCACCCCTCCACTTT	TRBJ1-6	TRBD1	TRBV6-1	many
CASSLGGYGANVLTF	TGTGCCAGCAGCTTAGGGGGGTACGGGGCCAACGTCCTGACTTTC	TRBJ2-6	-	TRBV11-2	many
CASRRASPGREQYF	TGTGCCAGCAGGAGAGCGTCTCCTGGTAGGGAGCAGTACTTC	TRBJ2-7	-	TRBV28	few
CASSFQGAAQPQHF	TGTGCCAGCAGCTTCCAGGGGGCGGCTCAGCCCCAGCATTTT	TRBJ1-5	TRBD1	TRBV7-2	many
CAWTPVGTQNYEQYF	TGTGCCTGGACCCCGGTTGGGACCCAAAACTACGAGCAGTACTTC	TRBJ2-7	-	TRBV30	many
CASSMLAGGRNEQFF	TGTGCCAGTAGTATGCTAGCGGGGGGCCGCAATGAGCAGTTCTTC	TRBJ2-1	TRBD2	TRBV19	-
CSAPPGGAHTQYF	TGCAGTGCTCCTCCCGGGGGGGCGCATACGCAGTATTTT	TRBJ2-3	TRBD2	TRBV20-1	many
CASSSDSGGPYNEQFF	TGTGCCAGCAGCTCGGATAGCGGGGGGCCCTACAATGAGCAGTTCTTC	TRBJ2-1	TRBD2	TRBV7-3	many
CSARDATGGDQPQHF	TGCAGTGCTAGAGATGCGACAGGGGGCGATCAGCCCCAGCATTTT	TRBJ1-5	TRBD1	TRBV20-1	many
CASSQTTTGELFF	TGTGCCAGCAGCCAAACAACGACCGGGGAGCTGTTTTTT	TRBJ2-2	-	TRBV6-2/TRBV6-3	few
CASTEHRGTLLNYGYTF	TGTGCCAGCACCGAGCATCGGGGGACCTTGCTGAACTATGGCTACACCTTC	TRBJ1-2	-	TRBV6-5	few
CASSQYAGLTNTEAFF	TGTGCCAGCAGCCAATACGCGGGGCTAACGAACACTGAAGCTTTCTTT	TRBJ1-1	-	TRBV4-2	few
CASSLDSLQVSKTDTQYF	TGTGCCAGCAGCTTAGATTCTCTCCAGGTCTCCAAAACAGATACGCAGTATTTT	TRBJ2-3	-	TRBV11-2	-
CASSLAGDYGYTF	TGTGCCAGCAGTTTAGCAGGGGACTATGGCTACACCTTC	TRBJ1-2	-	TRBV12-3/TRBV12-4	few
CASSEEVVSYNEQFF	TGTGCCAGCAGTGAAGAGGTAGTCTCCTACAATGAGCAGTTCTTC	TRBJ2-1	-	TRBV2	-
CASSLRGTQANEKLFF	TGTGCCAGCAGCTTACGCGGGACCCAGGCTAATGAAAAACTGTTTTTT	TRBJ1-4	-	TRBV7-2	many
CASSQDLLKTQYF	TGTGCCAGCAGCCAAGATTTACTTAAGACCCAGTACTTC	TRBJ2-5	-	TRBV14	many
CASGPYNEKLFF	TGTGCCAGCGGGCCTTATAATGAAAAACTGTTTTTT	TRBJ1-4	-	TRBV11-2	many
CASSVGGSVRSQYF	TGTGCCAGCAGCGTAGGAGGGTCAGTGAGGTCCCAGTACTTC	TRBJ2-5	-	TRBV9	-
CASSARPSGANVLTF	TGTGCCAGCAGCGCCCGGCCTTCTGGGGCCAACGTCCTGACTTTC	TRBJ2-6	-	TRBV9	-
CASSPGPANTGELFF	TGTGCCAGCAGCCCCGGGCCGGCGAACACCGGGGAGCTGTTTTTT	TRBJ2-2	-	TRBV7-3	many
CASSLTSYEQYF	TGTGCCAGCAGTTTAACCTCCTACGAGCAGTACTTC	TRBJ2-7	-	TRBV28	many
CRVRGSNTEAFF	TGCAGGGTCAGGGGGAGTAACACTGAAGCTTTCTTT	TRBJ1-1	TRBD1	TRBV20-1	many
CASSLRSGTGASGANVLTF	TGTGCCAGCAGCCTCCGCTCCGGGACAGGGGCCTCTGGGGCCAACGTCCTGACTTTC	TRBJ2-6	TRBD1	TRBV7-3	many
CASSHPPAGTDNNSPLHF	TGTGCCAGCAGCCACCCGCCCGCCGGGACCGATAATAATTCACCCCTCCACTTT	TRBJ1-6	-	TRBV7-9	many
CSALSGNTIYF	TGCAGTGCTCTTTCTGGAAACACCATATATTTT	TRBJ1-3	-	TRBV20-1	-
CAISGDRGSTDTQYF	TGTGCCATCAGTGGGGACAGGGGAAGCACAGATACGCAGTATTTT	TRBJ2-3	TRBD1	TRBV10-3	few
CASSPLELATDVLTF	TGTGCCAGCAGCCCCCTCGAGCTAGCGACGGACGTCCTGACTTTC	TRBJ2-6	-	TRBV4-2	-
CASSPEGTSVNKNEQFF	TGTGCCAGCAGCCCCGAAGGGACTTCCGTAAACAAAAATGAGCAGTTCTTC	TRBJ2-1	-	TRBV7-8	many
CASSGQGARNEQFF	TGTGCCAGCAGTGGGCAGGGGGCACGGAATGAGCAGTTCTTC	TRBJ2-1	TRBD1	TRBV2	many
CASSQDLRDQPQHF	TGTGCCAGCAGCCAAGATTTGAGGGACCAGCCCCAGCATTTT	TRBJ1-5	-	TRBV3-1	many
CSATSGSQETQYF	TGCAGTGCGACTAGCGGGTCCCAGGAGACCCAGTACTTC	TRBJ2-5	TRBD2	TRBV20-1	many
CSARVFQGTNEKLFF	TGCAGTGCTAGAGTTTTTCAGGGGACTAATGAAAAACTGTTTTTT	TRBJ1-4	-	TRBV20-1	many
CSASRAMGNNQPQHF	TGCAGTGCTAGTAGAGCAATGGGGAACAATCAGCCCCAGCATTTT	TRBJ1-5	-	TRBV20-1	many
CASSQGQGSGNTIYF	TGTGCCAGCAGCCAAGGACAGGGCTCAGGAAACACCATATATTTT	TRBJ1-3	TRBD1	TRBV5-4	many
CASSLPSYEQYF	TGTGCCAGCAGCTTACCCAGCTACGAGCAGTACTTC	TRBJ2-7	-	TRBV7-8	many
CSARRDSGLAGLKQYF	TGCAGTGCTAGGCGAGATTCAGGACTAGCGGGGTTGAAGCAGTATTTT	TRBJ2-3	TRBD2	TRBV20-1	few
CASSFRQYEQYF	TGTGCCAGCAGTTTTAGACAGTACGAGCAGTACTTC	TRBJ2-7	-	TRBV28	-
CSVEDNGAGNQPQHF	TGCAGCGTTGAAGATAATGGGGCGGGGAATCAGCCCCAGCATTTT	TRBJ1-5	-	TRBV29-1	few
CASSFQNNNEQFF	TGTGCCAGCAGTTTTCAGAACAACAATGAGCAGTTCTTC	TRBJ2-1	-	TRBV27	many
CASSLGPAGAVYGYTF	TGTGCCAGCAGCTTAGGACCGGCCGGGGCGGTCTATGGCTACACCTTC	TRBJ1-2	-	TRBV7-2	few
CSARVGRGPYEQYF	TGCAGTGCTAGAGTTGGCAGGGGGCCATACGAGCAGTACTTC	TRBJ2-7	TRBD1	TRBV20-1	-
CASSLDAPQPQHF	TGTGCCAGCTCACTTGACGCCCCTCAGCCCCAGCATTTT	TRBJ1-5	-	TRBV18	few
CASSARGDRDSPLHF	TGCGCCAGCAGCGCCCGAGGAGACAGGGATTCACCCCTCCACTTT	TRBJ1-6	TRBD1	TRBV5-1	many
CASSSRLAANTGELFF	TGTGCCAGCAGTTCCCGACTAGCGGCTAACACCGGGGAGCTGTTTTTT	TRBJ2-2	TRBD2	TRBV27	-
CASSLGSASGNTIYF	TGTGCCAGCAGCTTAGGATCCGCATCTGGAAACACCATATATTTT	TRBJ1-3	-	TRBV11-3	-